The T cell receptor (beta chain) under discussion was sequenced for a study of monozygotic twins with inflammatory bowel disease. Using the 5' RACE reads, TCRdb records one entry per CDR3 protein without DNA. Its listing shows fewer than 400,000 distinct CDR3 sequences. Study conclusions and caveats: By inverse Simpson index, TCRbeta diversity was lower in IBD patients than in healthy co-twins. Among the T cells, different subtypes could not be distinguished.

There are 18 residues in the CDR3. Germline CDR1 is SGHAT and CDR2 is FQDESV (reference sequence). As to this clonotype: Its cognate antigen is unknown.

The source material was blood. The chain joins TRBV11-1 to TRBJ2-5; TCRdb proposes TRBD1, but this gene call is untestable without DNA. The sequence was obtained from a human donor with ulcerative colitis or Crohn's disease, or a healthy co-twin of an affected twin (not recorded which). The CDR3 region is CASSFGLAGARYQETQYF.